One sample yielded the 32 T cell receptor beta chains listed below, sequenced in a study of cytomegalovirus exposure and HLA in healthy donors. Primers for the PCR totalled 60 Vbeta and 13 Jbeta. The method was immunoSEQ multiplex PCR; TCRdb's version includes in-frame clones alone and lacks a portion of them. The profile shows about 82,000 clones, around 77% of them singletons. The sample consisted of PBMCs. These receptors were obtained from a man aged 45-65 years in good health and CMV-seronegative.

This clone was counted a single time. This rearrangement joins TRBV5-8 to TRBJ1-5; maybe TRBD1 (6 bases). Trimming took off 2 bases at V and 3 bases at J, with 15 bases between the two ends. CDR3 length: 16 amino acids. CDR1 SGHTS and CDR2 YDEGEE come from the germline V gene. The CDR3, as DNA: TGTGCCAGCAGCTTCACCTCCGGGACACCCAATCAGCCCCAGCATTTT. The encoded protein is CASSFTSGTPNQPQHF.

The CDR3: CASSLDRGREQYF. CDR3 DNA sequence: TGTGCCAGCAGCCTAGACAGGGGGCGGGAGCAGTACTTC. J is TRBJ2-7 and V is TRBV7-2, with 10 nucleotides matching TRBD1. The V segment lost 5 bases and the J segment 7 bases; nucleotides outside the gene matches: 5. The germline V gene has CDR1 SGHTA and CDR2 FQGNSA. The length of the CDR3 is 13 residues.

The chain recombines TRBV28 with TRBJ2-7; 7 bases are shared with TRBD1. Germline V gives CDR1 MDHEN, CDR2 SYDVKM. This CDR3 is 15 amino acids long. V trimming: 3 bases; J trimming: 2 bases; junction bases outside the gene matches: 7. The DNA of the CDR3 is TGTGCCAGCAGTTTTGTTGGGACAGAGGCCTACGAGCAGTACTTC. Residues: CASSFVGTEAYEQYF.

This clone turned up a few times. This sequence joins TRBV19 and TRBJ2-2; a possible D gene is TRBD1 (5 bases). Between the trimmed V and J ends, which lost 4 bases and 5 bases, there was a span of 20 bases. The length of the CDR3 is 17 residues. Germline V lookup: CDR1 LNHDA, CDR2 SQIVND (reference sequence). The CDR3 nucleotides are TGTGCCAGTAGTAGTTCCGGTGGCAGGGTTTTAACCGGGGAGCTGTTTTTT. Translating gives CASSSSGGRVLTGELFF.

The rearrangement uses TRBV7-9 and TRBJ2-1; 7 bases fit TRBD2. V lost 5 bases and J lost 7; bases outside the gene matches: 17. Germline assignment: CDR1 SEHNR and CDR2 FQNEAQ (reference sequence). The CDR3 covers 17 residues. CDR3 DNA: TGTGCCAGCAGCCGCCTCCTCGGGGGGAGATGGAAAAATGAGCAGTTCTTC. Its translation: CASSRLLGGRWKNEQFF.

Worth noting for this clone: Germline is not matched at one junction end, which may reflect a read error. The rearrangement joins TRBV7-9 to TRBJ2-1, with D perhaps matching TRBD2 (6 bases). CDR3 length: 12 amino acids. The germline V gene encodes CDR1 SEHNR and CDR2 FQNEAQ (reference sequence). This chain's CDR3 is CSSSLVLGGEFF. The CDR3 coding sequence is TGTTCCAGCAGCTTAGTACTCGGCGGGGAGTTCTTC.

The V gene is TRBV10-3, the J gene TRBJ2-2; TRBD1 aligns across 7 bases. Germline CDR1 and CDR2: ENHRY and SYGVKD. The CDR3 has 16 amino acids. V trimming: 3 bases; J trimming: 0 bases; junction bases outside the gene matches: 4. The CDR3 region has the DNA TGTGCCATCAGTGAAGGGACAGCCTCGAACACCGGGGAGCTGTTTTTT. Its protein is CAISEGTASNTGELFF.

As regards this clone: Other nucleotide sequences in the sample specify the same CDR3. The DNA for the CDR3 is TGTGCCAGCCGAGCCCCGAGACAGAACACTGAAGCTTTCTTT. Translated, it gives CASRAPRQNTEAFF. The J gene is TRBJ1-1, the V gene TRBV28; D is ambiguous. Germline CDR1 reads MDHEN; CDR2 reads SYDVKM. The CDR3 has 14 residues. Trimming removed 8 bases at V and 1 base at J, with 14 bases between.

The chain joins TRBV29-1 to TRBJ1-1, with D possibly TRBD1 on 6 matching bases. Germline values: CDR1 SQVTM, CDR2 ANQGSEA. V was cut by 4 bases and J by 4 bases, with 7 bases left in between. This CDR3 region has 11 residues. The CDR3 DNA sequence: TGCAGCGTTGCCAGGGGCACTGAAGCTTTCTTT. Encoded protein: CSVARGTEAFF.

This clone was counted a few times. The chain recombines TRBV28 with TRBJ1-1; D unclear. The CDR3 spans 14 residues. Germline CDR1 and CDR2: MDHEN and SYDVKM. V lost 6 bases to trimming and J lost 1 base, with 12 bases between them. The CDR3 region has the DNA TGTGCCAGCAGCCCCTCGAACAAGAACACTGAAGCTTTCTTT. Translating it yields CASSPSNKNTEAFF.

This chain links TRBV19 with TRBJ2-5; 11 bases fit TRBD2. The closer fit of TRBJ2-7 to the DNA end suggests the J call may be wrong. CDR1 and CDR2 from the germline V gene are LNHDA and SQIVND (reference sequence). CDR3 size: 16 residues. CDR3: CASNSGGVTSSYEQYF. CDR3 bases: TGTGCCAGTAATAGCGGGGGGGTTACCAGCTCCTACGAGCAGTACTTC.

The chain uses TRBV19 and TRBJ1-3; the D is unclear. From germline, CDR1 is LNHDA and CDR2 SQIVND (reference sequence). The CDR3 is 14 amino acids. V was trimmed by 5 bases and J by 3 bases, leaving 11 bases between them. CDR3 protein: CASSEGIYGNTIYF. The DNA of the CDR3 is TGTGCCAGTAGTGAGGGAATCTATGGAAACACCATATATTTT.

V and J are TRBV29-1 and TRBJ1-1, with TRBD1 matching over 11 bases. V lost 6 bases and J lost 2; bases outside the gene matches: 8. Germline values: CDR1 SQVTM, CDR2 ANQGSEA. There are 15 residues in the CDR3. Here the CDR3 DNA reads TGCAGCGTCATTGGACAGGGGGCACTTAACACTGAAGCTTTCTTT. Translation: CSVIGQGALNTEAFF.

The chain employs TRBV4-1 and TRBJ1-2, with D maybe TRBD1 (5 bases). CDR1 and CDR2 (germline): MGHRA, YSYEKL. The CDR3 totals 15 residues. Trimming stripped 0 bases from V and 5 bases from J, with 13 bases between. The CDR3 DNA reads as TGCGCCAGCAGCCAAGAAATGGTTGGGGCTTATGGCTACACCTTC. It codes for CASSQEMVGAYGYTF.

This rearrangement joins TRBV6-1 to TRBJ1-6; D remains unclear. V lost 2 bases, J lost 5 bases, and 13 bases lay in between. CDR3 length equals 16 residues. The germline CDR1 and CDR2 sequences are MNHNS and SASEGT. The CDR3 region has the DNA TGTGCCAGCAGTGAATCTCCACTTCCCCATAATTCACCCCTCCACTTT. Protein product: CASSESPLPHNSPLHF.

CDR3 amino acids: CASSIRGVGLVPEAFF. The CDR3 nucleotides are TGTGCCAGTAGTATCAGGGGGGTAGGTTTGGTCCCTGAAGCTTTCTTT. J is TRBJ1-1 and V is TRBV19; the match to TRBD1 covers 7 bases. V dropped 3 bases and J dropped 6; count of bases not matched to a gene: 13. Germline V gives CDR1 LNHDA, CDR2 SQIVND (reference sequence). The CDR3 runs to 16 residues.

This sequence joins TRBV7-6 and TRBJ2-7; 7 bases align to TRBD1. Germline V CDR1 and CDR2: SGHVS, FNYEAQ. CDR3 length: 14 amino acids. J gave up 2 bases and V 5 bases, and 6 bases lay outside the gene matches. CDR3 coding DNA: TGTGCCAGCAGCATCTCCGGGACAGCCTACGAGCAGTACTTC. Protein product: CASSISGTAYEQYF. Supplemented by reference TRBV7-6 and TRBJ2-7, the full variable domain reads GAGVSQSPRYKVTKRGQDVALRCDPISGHVSLYWYRQALGQGPEFLTYFNYEAQQDKSGLPNDRFSAERPEGSISTLTIQRTEQRDSAMYRCASSISGTAYEQYFGPGTRLTVT.

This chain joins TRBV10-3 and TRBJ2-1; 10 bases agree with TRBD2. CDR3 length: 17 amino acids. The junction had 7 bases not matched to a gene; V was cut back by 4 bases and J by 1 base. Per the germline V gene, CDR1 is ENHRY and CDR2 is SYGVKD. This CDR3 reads CAISGPSSGGSYNEQFF. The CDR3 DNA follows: TGTGCCATCAGTGGGCCCTCTAGCGGGGGATCCTACAATGAGCAGTTCTTC.

The CDR3 nucleotides read TGCAGAGCCTTAGACAGTCAAGAGACCCAGTACTTC. Residues: CRALDSQETQYF. The genes are TRBV29-1 and TRBJ2-5, with D perhaps matching TRBD1 (5 bases). Germline assignment: CDR1 SQVTM and CDR2 ANQGSEA. This CDR3 is built from 12 residues.

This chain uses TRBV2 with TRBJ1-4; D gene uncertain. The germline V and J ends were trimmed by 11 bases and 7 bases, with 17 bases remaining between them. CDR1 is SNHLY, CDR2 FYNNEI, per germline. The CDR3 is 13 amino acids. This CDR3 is CAVGSVGGEKLFF. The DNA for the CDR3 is TGTGCCGTTGGATCCGTCGGCGGTGAAAAACTGTTTTTT.

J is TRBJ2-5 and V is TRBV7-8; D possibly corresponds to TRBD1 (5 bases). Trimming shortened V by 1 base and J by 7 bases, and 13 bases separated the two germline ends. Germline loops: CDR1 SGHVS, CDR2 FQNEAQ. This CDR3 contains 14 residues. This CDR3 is CASSLGQDKGTQYF. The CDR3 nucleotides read TGTGCCAGCAGCTTAGGGCAGGACAAAGGGACCCAGTACTTC.

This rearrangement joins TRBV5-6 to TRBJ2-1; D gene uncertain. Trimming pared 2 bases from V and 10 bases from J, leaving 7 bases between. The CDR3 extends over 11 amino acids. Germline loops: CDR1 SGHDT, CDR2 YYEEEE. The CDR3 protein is CASSLTREQFF. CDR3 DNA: TGTGCCAGCAGCTTAACGAGGGAGCAGTTCTTC.

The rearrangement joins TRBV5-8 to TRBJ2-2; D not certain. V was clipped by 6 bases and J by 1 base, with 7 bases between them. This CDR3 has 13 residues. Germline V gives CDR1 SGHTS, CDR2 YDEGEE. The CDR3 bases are TGTGCCAGCACCCCCAAGAACACCGGGGAGCTGTTTTTT. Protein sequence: CASTPKNTGELFF.

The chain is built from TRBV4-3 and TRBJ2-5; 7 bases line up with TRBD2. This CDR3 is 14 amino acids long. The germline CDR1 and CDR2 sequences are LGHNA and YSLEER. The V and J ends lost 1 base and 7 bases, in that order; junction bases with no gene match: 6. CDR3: CASSQGRDYGTQYF. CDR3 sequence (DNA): TGCGCCAGCAGCCAAGGCCGGGACTACGGGACCCAGTACTTC.

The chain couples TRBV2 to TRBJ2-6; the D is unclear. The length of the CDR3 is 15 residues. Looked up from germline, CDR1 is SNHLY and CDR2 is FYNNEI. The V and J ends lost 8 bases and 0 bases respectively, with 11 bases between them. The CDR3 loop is CASSTPVSGANVLTF. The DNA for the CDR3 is TGTGCCAGCTCCACCCCAGTCTCTGGGGCCAACGTCCTGACTTTC.

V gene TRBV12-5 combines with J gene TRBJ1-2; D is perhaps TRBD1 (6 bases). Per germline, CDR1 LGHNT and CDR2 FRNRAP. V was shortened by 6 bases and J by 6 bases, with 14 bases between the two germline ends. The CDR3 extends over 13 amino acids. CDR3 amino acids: CASGLQGGHGYTF. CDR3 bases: TGTGCTAGTGGGCTACAGGGAGGGCATGGCTACACCTTC.

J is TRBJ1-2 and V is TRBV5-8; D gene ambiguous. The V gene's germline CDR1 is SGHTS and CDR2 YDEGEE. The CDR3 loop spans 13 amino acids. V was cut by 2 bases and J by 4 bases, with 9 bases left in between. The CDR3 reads CASSFGGGYGYTF. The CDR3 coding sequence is TGTGCCAGCAGCTTCGGTGGTGGCTATGGCTACACCTTC.

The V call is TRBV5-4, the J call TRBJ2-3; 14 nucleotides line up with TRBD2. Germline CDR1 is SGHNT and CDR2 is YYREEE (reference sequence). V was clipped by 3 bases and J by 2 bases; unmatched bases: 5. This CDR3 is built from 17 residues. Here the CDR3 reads CASSSRLAGGITDTQYF. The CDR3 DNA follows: TGTGCCAGCAGCTCCCGACTAGCGGGGGGGATCACAGATACGCAGTATTTT.

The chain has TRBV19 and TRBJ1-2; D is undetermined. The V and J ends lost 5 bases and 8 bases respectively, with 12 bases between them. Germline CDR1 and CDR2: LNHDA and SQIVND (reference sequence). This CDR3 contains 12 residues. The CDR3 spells CASSGPERGYTF. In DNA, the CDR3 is TGTGCCAGTAGTGGACCGGAGCGGGGCTACACCTTC.

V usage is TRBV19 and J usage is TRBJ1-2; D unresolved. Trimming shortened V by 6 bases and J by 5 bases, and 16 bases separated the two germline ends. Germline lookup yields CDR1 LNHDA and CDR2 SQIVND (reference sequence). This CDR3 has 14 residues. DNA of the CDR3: TGTGCCAGTAGCCCCGGAGGCCTCGGGTATGGCTACACCTTC. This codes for CASSPGGLGYGYTF. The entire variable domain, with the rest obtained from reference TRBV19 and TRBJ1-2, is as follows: DGGITQSPKYLFRKEGQNVTLSCEQNLNHDAMYWYRQDPGQGLRLIYYSQIVNDFQKGDIAEGYSVSREKKESFPLTVTSAQKNPTAFYLCASSPGGLGYGYTFGSGTRLTVV.

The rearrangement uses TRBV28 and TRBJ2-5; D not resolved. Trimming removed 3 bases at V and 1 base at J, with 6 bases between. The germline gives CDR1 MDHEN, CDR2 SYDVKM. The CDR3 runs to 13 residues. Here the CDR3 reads CASSFVGQETQYF. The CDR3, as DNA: TGTGCCAGCAGTTTTGTCGGCCAAGAGACCCAGTACTTC. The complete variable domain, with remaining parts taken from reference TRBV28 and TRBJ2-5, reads DVKVTQSSRYLVKRTGEKVFLECVQDMDHENMFWYRQDPGLGLRLIYFSYDVKMKEKGDIPEGYSVSREKKERFSLILESASTNQTSMYLCASSFVGQETQYFGPGTRLLVL.

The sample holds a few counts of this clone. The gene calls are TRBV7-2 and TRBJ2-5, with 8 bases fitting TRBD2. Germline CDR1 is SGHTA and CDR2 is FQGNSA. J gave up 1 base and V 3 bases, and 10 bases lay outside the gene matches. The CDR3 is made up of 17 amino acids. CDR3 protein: CASSLGGAGGLQETQYF. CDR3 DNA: TGTGCCAGCAGCTTGGGCGGGGCGGGGGGCCTCCAAGAGACCCAGTACTTC.